This T cell receptor (beta chain) originates from a study of blood T cell repertoires in COVID-19. Study-wide background: There were acute and convalescent COVID-19 samples, and they came from the United States, Italy and Spain. T cells, B-cell-depleted T cells, or PBMCs supplied cDNA or gDNA.

This clone was counted only a few times. In the original processing: Amplification with reference gene primers provided the estimates of nucleated cell counts. Method: immunoSEQ multiplex PCR; TCRdb's copy keeps in-frame clones and lacks some. V and J calls plus clone size are reproduced from that table; the DNA served to infer D and trimming. The sample shows about 200,000 clones, 80% to 90% of them seen only once. This CDR3 comprises 18 residues. Germline values: CDR1 MNHNS, CDR2 SASEGT. The V gene lost 0 bases and the J gene lost 0 bases, with 17 bases spanning the gap. The sample was peripheral blood. This receptor was taken from a woman aged 70-85 years with active or convalescent COVID-19. The chain links TRBV6-1 to TRBJ1-2; a weak D match, TRBD1 (6 bases). CDR3 DNA: TGTGCCAGCAGTGAAGCCTTACCAGGGGAGACAGCTAACTATGGCTACACCTTC. It yields the protein CASSEALPGETANYGYTF.